The present T cell receptor beta chain was sequenced within a study of Ad26.COV2.S vaccination and SARS-CoV-2 variants. Study context: Ad26.COV2.S given intramuscularly, once or twice 56 days apart. General observations from the study: Recipients of either vaccine or placebo displayed similar breadth of non-spike TCRs. Responses of spike-specific T cells (both CD8+ and CD4+) reportedly showed substantial breadth after vaccination. Vaccine recipients surpassed placebo recipients in spike-specific TCR breadth.

Points on this clone: Its target is unknown.

TCRdb's table, derived via immunoSEQ multiplex PCR, lists solely in-frame clones and lacks some. The sample contains around 340,000 clones, less than 90% of which appear only once. Treatment indicated: approximately 18 received Ad26.COV2.S at low or high dose, single or two shots; five or six received placebo; per-sample allocation not given. Each sample was drawn 63 days after the first injection (of vaccine or placebo). V was trimmed by 5 bases and J by 4 bases, leaving 14 bases between them. Per the germline V gene, CDR1 is MDHEN and CDR2 is SYDVKM. There are 14 residues in the CDR3. This material consisted of peripheral blood, taken in a trial of Ad26.COV2.S vaccine versus placebo. The clonotype comes from a person between 18 and 59 years old who received the Ad26.COV2.S COVID-19 vaccine or a placebo. The genes are TRBV28 and TRBJ1-2; TRBD1 might be the D (6 bases). Here the CDR3 reads CASSPGQLGYGYTF. In DNA form, the CDR3 reads TGTGCCAGCAGTCCAGGACAGCTAGGCTATGGCTACACCTTC.